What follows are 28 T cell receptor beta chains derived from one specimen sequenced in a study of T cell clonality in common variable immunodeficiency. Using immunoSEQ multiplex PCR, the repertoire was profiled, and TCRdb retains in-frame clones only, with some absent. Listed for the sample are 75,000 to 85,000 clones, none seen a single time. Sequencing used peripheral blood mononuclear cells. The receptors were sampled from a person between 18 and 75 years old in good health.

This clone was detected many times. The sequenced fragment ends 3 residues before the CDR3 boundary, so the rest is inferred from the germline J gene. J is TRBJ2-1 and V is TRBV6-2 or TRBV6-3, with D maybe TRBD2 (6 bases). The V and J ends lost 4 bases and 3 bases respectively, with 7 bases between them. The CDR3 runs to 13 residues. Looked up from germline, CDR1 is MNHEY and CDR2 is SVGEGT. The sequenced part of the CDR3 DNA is TGTGCCAGCAGTTGGGGACTCTACAATGAG. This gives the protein CASSWGLYNE. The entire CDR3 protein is CASSWGLYNEQFF.

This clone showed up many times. This chain's CDR3 is CASSLASGGAYGYTF. The CDR3 bases that were read are TGTGCCAGCAGCTTGGCCTCGGGGGGCGCTTATGGC. The V call is TRBV5-4, the J call TRBJ1-2, with D possibly matching TRBD1 (6 bases). Sequencing ends 3 residues short of the CDR3 end; the germline J gene provides the rest. This CDR3 region has 15 residues. The V and J ends lost 0 bases and 5 bases respectively, with 14 bases between them. Germline-derived CDR1 and CDR2 are SGHNT and YYREEE (reference sequence).

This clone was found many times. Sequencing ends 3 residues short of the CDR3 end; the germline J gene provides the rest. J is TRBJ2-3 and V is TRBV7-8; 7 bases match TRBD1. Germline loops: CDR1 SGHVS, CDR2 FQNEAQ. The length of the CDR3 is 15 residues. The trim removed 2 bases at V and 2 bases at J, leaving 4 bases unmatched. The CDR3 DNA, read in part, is TGTGCCAGCAGCTTAAGGGACAGCTACACAGATACG. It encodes CASSLRDSYTDT. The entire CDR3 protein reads CASSLRDSYTDTQYF.

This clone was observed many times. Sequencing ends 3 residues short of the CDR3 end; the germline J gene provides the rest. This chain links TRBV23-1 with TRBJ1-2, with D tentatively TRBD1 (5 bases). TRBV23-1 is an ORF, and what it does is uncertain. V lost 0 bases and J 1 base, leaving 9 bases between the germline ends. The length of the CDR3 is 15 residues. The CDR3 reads CASSQSSGHNYGYTF. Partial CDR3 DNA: TGCGCCAGCAGTCAATCTTCAGGGCATAACTATGGC.

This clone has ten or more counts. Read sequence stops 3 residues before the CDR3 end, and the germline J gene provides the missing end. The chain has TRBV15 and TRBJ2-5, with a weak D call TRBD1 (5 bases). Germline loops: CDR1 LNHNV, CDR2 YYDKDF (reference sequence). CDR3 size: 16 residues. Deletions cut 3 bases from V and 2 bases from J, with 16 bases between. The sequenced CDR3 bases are TGTGCCACCAGCAGGGCTCAGGGATCTCTACAAGAGACC. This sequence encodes CATSRAQGSLQET. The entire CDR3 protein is CATSRAQGSLQETQYF.

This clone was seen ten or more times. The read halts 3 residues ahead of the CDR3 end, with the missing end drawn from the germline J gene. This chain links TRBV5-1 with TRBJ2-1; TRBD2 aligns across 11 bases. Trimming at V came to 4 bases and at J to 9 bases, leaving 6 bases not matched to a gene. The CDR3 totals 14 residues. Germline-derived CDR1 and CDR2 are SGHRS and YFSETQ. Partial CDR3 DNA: TGCGCCAGCAGCAGGCTAGCGGGAGGCCTTGAG. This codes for CASSRLAGGLE. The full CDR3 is CASSRLAGGLEQFF.

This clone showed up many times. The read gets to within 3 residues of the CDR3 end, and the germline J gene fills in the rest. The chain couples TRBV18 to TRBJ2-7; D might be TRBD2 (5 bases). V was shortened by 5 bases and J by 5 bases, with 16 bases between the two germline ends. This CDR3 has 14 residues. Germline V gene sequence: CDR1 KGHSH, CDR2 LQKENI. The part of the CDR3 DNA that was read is TGTGCCAGCTCAGAGAGGACCATCGGGGACGAG. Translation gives CASSERTIGDE. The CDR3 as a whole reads CASSERTIGDEQYF.

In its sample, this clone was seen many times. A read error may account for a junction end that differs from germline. The sequenced part of the CDR3 DNA is TGCGCCAGCAGCCAAGATCGGGCGGGTTACAATGAG. Translating gives CASSQDRAGYNE. The entire CDR3 protein reads CASSQDRAGYNEQFF. The J gene is TRBJ2-1, the V gene TRBV4-2; possible D gene TRBD2, 5 bases. The read is 3 residues too short to cover the CDR3 end, so that end is filled in from the germline J gene. The CDR3 loop spans 15 amino acids. Germline V lookup: CDR1 LGHNA, CDR2 YNFKEQ.

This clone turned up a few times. The DNA read from the CDR3 is TGTGCCAGCAGCTCCAGGACAGGGGGCTACGAG. Protein product: CASSSRTGGYE. The full CDR3 reads CASSSRTGGYEQYF. The chain is built from TRBV7-6 and TRBJ2-7; TRBD1 matches at 10 bases. The read terminates 3 residues before the CDR3 end, so the remaining end is supplied by the germline J gene. Germline CDR1 is SGHVS and CDR2 is FNYEAQ. This CDR3 is 14 amino acids long. Trimming took 4 bases from V and 3 from J; bases not matched to a gene: 3.

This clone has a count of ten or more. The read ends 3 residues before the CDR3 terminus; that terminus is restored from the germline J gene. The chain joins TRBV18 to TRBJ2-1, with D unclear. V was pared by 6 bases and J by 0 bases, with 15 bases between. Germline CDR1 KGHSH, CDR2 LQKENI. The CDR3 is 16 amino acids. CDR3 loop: CASSRTGSSSYNEQFF. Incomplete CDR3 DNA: TGTGCCAGCTCTCGAACGGGTTCCTCCTCCTACAATGAG.

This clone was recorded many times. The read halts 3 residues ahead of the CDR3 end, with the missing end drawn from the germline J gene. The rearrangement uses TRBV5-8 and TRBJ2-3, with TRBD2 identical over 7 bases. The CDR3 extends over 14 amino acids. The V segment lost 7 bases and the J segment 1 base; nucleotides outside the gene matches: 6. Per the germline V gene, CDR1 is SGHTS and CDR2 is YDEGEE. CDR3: CASPAGRGTDTQYF. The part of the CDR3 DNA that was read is TGTGCCAGCCCAGCGGGACGGGGCACAGATACG.

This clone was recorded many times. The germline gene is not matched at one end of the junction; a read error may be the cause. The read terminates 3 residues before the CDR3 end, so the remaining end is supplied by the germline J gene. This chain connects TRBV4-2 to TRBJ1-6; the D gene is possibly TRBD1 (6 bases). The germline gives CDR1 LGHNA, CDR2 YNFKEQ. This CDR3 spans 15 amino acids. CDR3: CASSQGGGNNSPLHF. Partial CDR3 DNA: TGCGCCAGCAGCCAAGGGGGGGGCAATAATTCACCC.

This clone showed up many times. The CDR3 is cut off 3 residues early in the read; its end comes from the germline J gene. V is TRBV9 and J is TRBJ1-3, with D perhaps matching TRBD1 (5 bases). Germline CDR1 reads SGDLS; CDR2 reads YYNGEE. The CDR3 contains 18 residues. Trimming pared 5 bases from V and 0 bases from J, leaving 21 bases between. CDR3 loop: CASSKSSTDRYSGNTIYF. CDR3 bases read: TGTGCCAGCAGTAAATCTTCGACAGACCGTTACTCTGGAAACACC.

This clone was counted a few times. CDR3 region: CASSLGSAAGFYEQYF. Incomplete CDR3 DNA: TGCGCCAGCAGCTTGGGTTCCGCAGCAGGGTTCTACGAG. V is TRBV5-1 and J is TRBJ2-7; perhaps TRBD1 as D (5 bases). The read ends 3 residues early relative to the CDR3; the germline J gene fills the gap. Trimming cost V 0 bases and J 3 bases, with 16 bases left between them. CDR3 length: 16 amino acids. CDR1 SGHRS and CDR2 YFSETQ come from the germline V gene.

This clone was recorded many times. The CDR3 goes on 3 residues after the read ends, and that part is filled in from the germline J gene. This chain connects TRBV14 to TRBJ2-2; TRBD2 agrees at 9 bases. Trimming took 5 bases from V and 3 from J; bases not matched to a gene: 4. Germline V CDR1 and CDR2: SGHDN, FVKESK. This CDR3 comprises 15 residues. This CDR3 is CASSVRLADTGELFF. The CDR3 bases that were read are TGTGCCAGCAGCGTACGACTAGCGGACACCGGGGAG.

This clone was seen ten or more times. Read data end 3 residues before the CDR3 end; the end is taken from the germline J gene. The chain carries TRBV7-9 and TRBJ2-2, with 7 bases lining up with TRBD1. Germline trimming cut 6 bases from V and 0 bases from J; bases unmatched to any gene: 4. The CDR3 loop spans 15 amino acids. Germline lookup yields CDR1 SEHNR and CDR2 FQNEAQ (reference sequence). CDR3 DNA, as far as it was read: TGTGCCAGCAGTCCCGACAGGGCGAACACCGGGGAG. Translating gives CASSPDRANTGE. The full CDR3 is CASSPDRANTGELFF.

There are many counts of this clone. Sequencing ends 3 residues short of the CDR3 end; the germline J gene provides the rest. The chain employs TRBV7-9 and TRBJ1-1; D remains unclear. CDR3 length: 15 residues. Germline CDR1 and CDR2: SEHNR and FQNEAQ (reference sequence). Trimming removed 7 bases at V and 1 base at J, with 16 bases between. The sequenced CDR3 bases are TGTGCCAGCAACCCCACAGCCCCCTCGAACACTGAA. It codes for CASNPTAPSNTE. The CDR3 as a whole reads CASNPTAPSNTEAFF.

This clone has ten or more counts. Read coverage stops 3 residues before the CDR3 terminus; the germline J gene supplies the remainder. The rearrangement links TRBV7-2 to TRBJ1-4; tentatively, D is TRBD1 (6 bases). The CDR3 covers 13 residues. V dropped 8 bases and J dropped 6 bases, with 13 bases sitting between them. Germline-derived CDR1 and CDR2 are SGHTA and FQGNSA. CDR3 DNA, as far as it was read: TGTGCCAGCGTGCGGGGGGCGGATGAAAAA. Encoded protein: CASVRGADEK. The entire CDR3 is CASVRGADEKLFF.

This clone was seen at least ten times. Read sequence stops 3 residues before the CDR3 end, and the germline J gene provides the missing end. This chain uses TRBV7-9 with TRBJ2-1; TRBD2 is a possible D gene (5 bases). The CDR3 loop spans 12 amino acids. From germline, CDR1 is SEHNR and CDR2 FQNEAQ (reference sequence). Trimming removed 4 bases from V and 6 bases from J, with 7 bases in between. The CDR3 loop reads CASSYTSNEQFF. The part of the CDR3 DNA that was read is TGTGCCAGCAGCTACACTAGCAATGAG.

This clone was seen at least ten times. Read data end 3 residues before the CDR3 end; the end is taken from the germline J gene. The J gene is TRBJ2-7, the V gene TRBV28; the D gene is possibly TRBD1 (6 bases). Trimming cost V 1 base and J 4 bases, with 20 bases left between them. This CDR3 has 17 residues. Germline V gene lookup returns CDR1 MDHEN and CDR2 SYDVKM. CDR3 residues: CASSLFGRSGVEYEQYF. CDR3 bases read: TGTGCCAGCAGTTTATTTGGTCGGTCAGGGGTAGAGTACGAG.

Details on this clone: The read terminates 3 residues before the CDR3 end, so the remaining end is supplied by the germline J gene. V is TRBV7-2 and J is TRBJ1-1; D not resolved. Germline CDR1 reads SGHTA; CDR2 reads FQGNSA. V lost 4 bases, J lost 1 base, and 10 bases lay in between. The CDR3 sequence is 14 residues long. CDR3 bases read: TGTGCCAGCAGCTGGTCTAAAAGGAACACTGAA. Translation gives CASSWSKRNTE. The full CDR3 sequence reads CASSWSKRNTEAFF.

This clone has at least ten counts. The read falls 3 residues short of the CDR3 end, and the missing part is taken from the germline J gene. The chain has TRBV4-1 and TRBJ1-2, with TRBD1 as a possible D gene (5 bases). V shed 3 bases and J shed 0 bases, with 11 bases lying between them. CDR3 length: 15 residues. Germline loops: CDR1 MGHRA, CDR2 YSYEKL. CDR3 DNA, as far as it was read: TGCGCCAGCAGCCACACCAAGACAGCTAACTATGGC. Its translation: CASSHTKTANYG. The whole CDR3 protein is CASSHTKTANYGYTF.

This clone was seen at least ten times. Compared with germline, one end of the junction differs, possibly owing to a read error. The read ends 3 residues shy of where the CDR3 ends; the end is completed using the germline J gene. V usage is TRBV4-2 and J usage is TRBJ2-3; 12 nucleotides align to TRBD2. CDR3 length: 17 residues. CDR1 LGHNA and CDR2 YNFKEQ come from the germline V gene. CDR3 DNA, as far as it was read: TGCGCCAGCAGCCAAGATAGACTAGCGGGAGACACAGATACG. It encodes CASSQDRLAGDTDT. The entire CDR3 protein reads CASSQDRLAGDTDTQYF.

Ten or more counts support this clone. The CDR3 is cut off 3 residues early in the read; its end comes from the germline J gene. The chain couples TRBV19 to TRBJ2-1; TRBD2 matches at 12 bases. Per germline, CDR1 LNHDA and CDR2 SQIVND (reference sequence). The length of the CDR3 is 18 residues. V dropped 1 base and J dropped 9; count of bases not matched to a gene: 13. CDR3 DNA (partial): TGTGCCAGTAGTATAGGGTGGACTAGCGGGATTCGGTCAAGTGAG. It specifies CASSIGWTSGIRSSE. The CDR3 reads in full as CASSIGWTSGIRSSEQFF.

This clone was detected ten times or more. The covered CDR3 bases are TGTGCCAGCAGTTCGCCGGTAGTACTCACTGAA. Translation gives CASSSPVVLTE. The whole CDR3 is CASSSPVVLTEAFF. The rearrangement joins TRBV6-2 or TRBV6-3 to TRBJ1-1; the D is unclear. The CDR3 end falls 3 residues outside the read, so it is completed with the germline J gene. The V end lost 4 bases, the J end lost 4 bases, and 13 bases lay between the germline ends. Germline V gene lookup returns CDR1 MNHEY and CDR2 SVGEGT. This CDR3 contains 14 residues.

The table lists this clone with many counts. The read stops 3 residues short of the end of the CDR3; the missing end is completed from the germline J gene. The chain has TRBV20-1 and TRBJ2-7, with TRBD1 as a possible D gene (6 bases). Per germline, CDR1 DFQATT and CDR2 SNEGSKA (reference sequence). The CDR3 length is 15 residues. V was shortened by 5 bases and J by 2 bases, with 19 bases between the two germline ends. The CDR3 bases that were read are TGCAGTGCTTCCCACTACGTGGCAGGGGCCTACGAG. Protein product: CSASHYVAGAYE. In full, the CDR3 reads CSASHYVAGAYEQYF.

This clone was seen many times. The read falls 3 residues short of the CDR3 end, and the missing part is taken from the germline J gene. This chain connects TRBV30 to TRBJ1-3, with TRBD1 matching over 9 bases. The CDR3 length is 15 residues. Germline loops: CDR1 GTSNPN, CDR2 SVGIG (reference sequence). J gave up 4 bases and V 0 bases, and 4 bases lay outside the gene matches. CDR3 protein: CAWSVHRGQGNTIYF. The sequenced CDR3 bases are TGTGCCTGGAGTGTACACAGGGGGCAAGGAAACACC.

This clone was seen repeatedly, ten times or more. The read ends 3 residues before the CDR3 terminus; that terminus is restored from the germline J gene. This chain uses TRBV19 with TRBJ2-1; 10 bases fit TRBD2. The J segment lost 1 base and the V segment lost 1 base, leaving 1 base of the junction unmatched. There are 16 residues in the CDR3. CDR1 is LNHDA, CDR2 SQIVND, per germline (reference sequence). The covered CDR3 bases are TGTGCCAGTAGTATAGGACTAGCGGGTTCCTACAATGAG. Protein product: CASSIGLAGSYNE. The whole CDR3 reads CASSIGLAGSYNEQFF.